These 26 T cell receptor beta chains originate from one sample sequenced in a study of blood T cell repertoires in COVID-19. TCRdb's table, derived via immunoSEQ multiplex PCR, lists solely in-frame clones and lacks some. The table includes fewer than 350,000 clones, around 84% detected once. Sequenced: PBMCs or T cells enriched from blood (not recorded which). Receptors were obtained from a woman aged 30 to 39 who had been exposed to COVID-19.

In this sample, this clone turned up a few times. V gene TRBV28 combines with J gene TRBJ1-5; no firm D call. Germline V CDR1 and CDR2: MDHEN, SYDVKM. The CDR3 extends over 14 amino acids. V was pared by 1 base and J by 4 bases, with 8 bases between. CDR3 protein: CASSLSAENQPQHF. In DNA form, the CDR3 reads TGTGCCAGCAGTTTATCTGCAGAAAATCAGCCCCAGCATTTT.

The chain has TRBV12-3 or TRBV12-4 and TRBJ2-4; the D is unclear. Trimming took 6 bases from V and 0 from J, leaving 6 bases between them. The CDR3 has 13 residues. CDR3 nucleotide sequence: TGTGCCAGCAGCCTCCTAGCCAAAAACATTCAGTACTTC. Protein product: CASSLLAKNIQYF.

The J gene is TRBJ2-7, the V gene TRBV19; maybe TRBD1 (6 bases). V was cut by 6 bases and J by 2 bases, with 17 bases left in between. There are 15 residues in the CDR3. Germline V CDR1 and CDR2: LNHDA, SQIVND (reference sequence). The CDR3 protein is CASRRSTTGPYEQYF. CDR3 nucleotides: TGTGCCAGTAGGAGAAGTACGACAGGACCCTACGAGCAGTACTTC.

V and J are TRBV30 and TRBJ1-4, with D unclear. V was cut by 2 bases and J by 4 bases, with 5 bases left in between. The CDR3 has 12 residues. Germline CDR1 is GTSNPN and CDR2 is SVGIG (reference sequence). The CDR3 DNA is TGTGCCTGGAGTCCCGGTAATGAAAAACTGTTTTTT. It is translated as CAWSPGNEKLFF. Drawing the rest from reference TRBV30 and TRBJ1-4, the complete variable domain is SQTIHQWPATLVQPVGSPLSLECTVEGTSNPNLYWYRQAAGRGLQLLFYSVGIGQISSEVPQNLSASRPQDRQFILSSKKLLLSDSGFYLCAWSPGNEKLFFGSGTQLSVL.

The chain carries TRBV7-3 and TRBJ2-3; tentatively, D is TRBD1 (5 bases). CDR3 length: 16 residues. V lost 0 bases and J lost 4, with 14 bases in between. Per the germline V gene, CDR1 is SGHTA and CDR2 is FQGTGA. CDR3 bases: TGTGCCAGCAGCTTAACGTGGGGCGTTGGGGCAGATACGCAGTATTTT. The encoded protein is CASSLTWGVGADTQYF.

The chain links TRBV4-1 to TRBJ2-1, with 12 bases that match TRBD2. Germline CDR1 is MGHRA and CDR2 is YSYEKL. V was clipped by 1 base and J by 9 bases; unmatched bases: 4. This CDR3 is built from 15 residues. The DNA of the CDR3 is TGCGCCAGCAGCCAAGGACTAGCGGGAGACCCTGAGCAGTTCTTC. It yields the protein CASSQGLAGDPEQFF.

The CDR3 reads CASSLRGQESNTQYF. The CDR3 DNA reads TGTGCCAGCAGCTTACGGGGACAGGAGTCTAATACGCAGTATTTT. This sequence joins TRBV7-3 and TRBJ2-3; TRBD1 matches at 8 bases. The CDR3 consists of 15 residues. From germline, CDR1 is SGHTA and CDR2 FQGTGA. V lost 2 bases and J lost 7; bases outside the gene matches: 8.

This clone has only a few counts. The chain uses TRBV9 and TRBJ1-4; 7 positions agree with TRBD1. Germline V lookup: CDR1 SGDLS, CDR2 YYNGEE. The CDR3 sequence is 14 residues long. V lost 3 bases to trimming and J lost 7 bases; unmatched junction nucleotides: 6. This CDR3 reads CASSDRTGGEKLFF. The CDR3 coding sequence is TGTGCCAGCAGCGATCGGACAGGAGGTGAAAAACTGTTTTTT.

This chain links TRBV18 with TRBJ1-5; 7 bases map to TRBD1. The CDR3 covers 14 residues. After removal of 2 bases from V and 6 bases from J, the junction contained 4 bases not matched to a gene. Germline CDR1 reads KGHSH; CDR2 reads LQKENI. CDR3 amino acids: CASSPDRERQPQHF. The CDR3 nucleotides read TGTGCCAGCTCACCAGACAGGGAGCGTCAGCCCCAGCATTTT.

The chain recombines TRBV27 with TRBJ1-1; 8 bases agree with TRBD1. This CDR3 is built from 14 residues. The germline V gene encodes CDR1 MNHEY and CDR2 SMNVEV (reference sequence). J was trimmed by 2 bases and V by 7 bases; bases with no gene match: 6. CDR3 sequence: CASMRTGGNTEAFF. The CDR3, as DNA: TGTGCCAGCATGCGTACAGGGGGAAACACTGAAGCTTTCTTT.

This sequence joins TRBV30 and TRBJ2-7; 10 positions agree with TRBD2. The germline gives CDR1 GTSNPN, CDR2 SVGIG (reference sequence). This CDR3 contains 17 residues. V was pared by 2 bases and J by 5 bases, with 15 bases of the junction left unmatched. DNA for the CDR3: TGTGCCTGGAGTAATCCTAGCGGGAGTCGAGCGGGGAACGAGCAGTACTTC. Encoded protein: CAWSNPSGSRAGNEQYF.

The chain is built from TRBV2 and TRBJ1-2; 8 bases align to TRBD1. Germline V CDR1 and CDR2: SNHLY, FYNNEI. This CDR3 comprises 13 residues. The V segment lost 8 bases and the J segment 4 bases; nucleotides outside the gene matches: 6. CDR3 sequence: CASEGTGSYGYTF. The CDR3 region has the DNA TGTGCCAGCGAGGGGACAGGCTCCTATGGCTACACCTTC.

V usage is TRBV30 and J usage is TRBJ1-2; D is unresolved. The V end was cut by 1 base, the J end by 5 bases, with 2 bases between. This CDR3 has 10 amino acids. Germline-derived CDR1 and CDR2 are GTSNPN and SVGIG (reference sequence). CDR3 bases: TGTGCCTGGAGTGCATATGGCTACACCTTC. This gives the protein CAWSAYGYTF.

The chain has TRBV27 and TRBJ1-1, with TRBD1 matching 7 bases. Germline trimming cut 4 bases from V and 5 bases from J; bases unmatched to any gene: 7. Germline V gene data show CDR1 as MNHEY and CDR2 as SMNVEV (reference sequence). This CDR3 contains 14 residues. The CDR3 protein is CASSSVTGETEAFF. CDR3 nucleotide sequence: TGTGCCAGCAGTTCCGTAACAGGGGAAACTGAAGCTTTCTTT.

The rearrangement joins TRBV24-1 to TRBJ2-3; 7 bases are shared with TRBD1. Germline assignment: CDR1 KGHDR and CDR2 SFDVKD. J lost 2 bases, V lost 0 bases, and 4 bases had no gene match. This CDR3 region has 16 residues. The CDR3 protein is CATSDLEGAYTDTQYF. The CDR3 DNA follows: TGTGCCACCAGTGATTTGGAGGGGGCGTACACAGATACGCAGTATTTT.

The CDR3 is CASTSVTLNTEAFF. The DNA for the CDR3 is TGTGCCAGCACAAGCGTAACTTTGAACACTGAAGCTTTCTTT. The chain is built from TRBV7-9 and TRBJ1-1; D is unclear. The CDR3 length is 14 residues. Trimming cost V 7 bases and J 0 bases, with 12 bases left between them. Per the germline V gene, CDR1 is SEHNR and CDR2 is FQNEAQ (reference sequence).

J is TRBJ1-2 and V is TRBV7-2; a weak D match, TRBD1 (5 bases). Trimming removed 2 bases at V and 3 bases at J, with 13 bases between. CDR1 SGHTA and CDR2 FQGNSA come from the germline V gene. CDR3 size: 15 residues. This chain's CDR3 is CASSLSPGKDYGYTF. As DNA, the CDR3 is TGTGCCAGCAGCTTATCCCCAGGGAAGGACTATGGCTACACCTTC.

The rearrangement links TRBV11-2 to TRBJ1-5; perhaps TRBD1 as D (6 bases). CDR3 length equals 14 residues. Trimming shortened V by 5 bases and J by 1 base, and 9 bases separated the two germline ends. From germline, CDR1 is SGHAT and CDR2 FQNNGV. The CDR3 bases are TGTGCCAGCAGCCAGGACAGAAGCAATCAGCCCCAGCATTTT. It is translated as CASSQDRSNQPQHF.

This clone has a handful of counts. The J gene is TRBJ1-1, the V gene TRBV28, with D possibly being TRBD1 (6 bases). The CDR3 is made up of 13 amino acids. Germline V lookup: CDR1 MDHEN, CDR2 SYDVKM. Trimming pared 7 bases from V and 2 bases from J, leaving 11 bases between. The CDR3 DNA reads TGTGCCAGCAATCAACAGGGAAACACTGAAGCTTTCTTT. Protein product: CASNQQGNTEAFF.

The chain uses TRBV20-1 and TRBJ2-7; D might be TRBD1 (6 bases). Trimming removed 5 bases from V and 5 bases from J, with 10 bases in between. CDR1 and CDR2 from the germline V gene are DFQATT and SNEGSKA (reference sequence). The CDR3 spans 11 residues. The CDR3 here is CSAQGTHEQYF. CDR3 nucleotides: TGCAGTGCTCAGGGGACCCACGAGCAGTACTTC.

The chain couples TRBV5-1 to TRBJ2-2; weak D call: TRBD1 (5 bases). CDR3 length: 15 residues. Trimming removed 3 bases at V and 5 bases at J, with 14 bases between. Germline V CDR1 and CDR2: SGHRS, YFSETQ. The CDR3 bases are TGCGCCAGCAGCTGGCAGGGTGGGGCGACCGGGGAGCTGTTTTTT. This gives the protein CASSWQGGATGELFF.

The chain uses TRBV10-3 and TRBJ2-7; 7 bases are shared with TRBD1. V gave up 7 bases and J gave up 0 bases; unmatched junction bases: 18. Per germline, CDR1 ENHRY and CDR2 SYGVKD. The CDR3 loop spans 18 amino acids. The CDR3 loop reads CAITPRQPDRISSYEQYF. CDR3 nucleotides: TGTGCCATCACCCCCCGGCAGCCGGACAGGATTAGCTCCTACGAGCAGTACTTC.

This clone was recorded a few times. The chain recombines TRBV9 with TRBJ2-5, with TRBD2 matching 15 bases. CDR1 is SGDLS, CDR2 YYNGEE, per germline. The CDR3 spans 17 residues. Trimming cost V 3 bases and J 1 base; bases outside gene matches: 4. DNA for the CDR3: TGTGCCAGCAGCGGCGGGACTAGCGGGGGGTCCCAAGAGACCCAGTACTTC. Its protein product is CASSGGTSGGSQETQYF.

This rearrangement joins TRBV15 to TRBJ2-5; 9 nucleotides align to TRBD1. V was pared by 4 bases and J by 4 bases, with 7 bases of the junction left unmatched. The CDR3 consists of 15 residues. Germline CDR1 LNHNV, CDR2 YYDKDF (reference sequence). Here the CDR3 reads CATSTRTGVSETQYF. DNA of the CDR3: TGTGCCACCAGCACACGGACAGGGGTATCAGAGACCCAGTACTTC.

The chain couples TRBV7-8 to TRBJ2-4; D is unclear. CDR1 SGHVS and CDR2 FQNEAQ come from the germline V gene. V lost 5 bases and J lost 7, with 15 bases in between. This CDR3 is 14 amino acids long. The CDR3: CASSSLRLSNIQYF. CDR3 nucleotide sequence: TGTGCCAGCAGCAGCCTGCGATTATCTAACATTCAGTACTTC.

The CDR3 nucleotides are TGCGCCAGCAGCCCATGGACAGGGGGCGCTTCTGGCTACACCTTC. Protein: CASSPWTGGASGYTF. The genes are TRBV5-1 and TRBJ1-2, with 11 positions matching TRBD1. The junction had 9 bases not matched to a gene; V was cut back by 4 bases and J by 7 bases. CDR3 size: 15 residues. Germline CDR1 reads SGHRS; CDR2 reads YFSETQ.